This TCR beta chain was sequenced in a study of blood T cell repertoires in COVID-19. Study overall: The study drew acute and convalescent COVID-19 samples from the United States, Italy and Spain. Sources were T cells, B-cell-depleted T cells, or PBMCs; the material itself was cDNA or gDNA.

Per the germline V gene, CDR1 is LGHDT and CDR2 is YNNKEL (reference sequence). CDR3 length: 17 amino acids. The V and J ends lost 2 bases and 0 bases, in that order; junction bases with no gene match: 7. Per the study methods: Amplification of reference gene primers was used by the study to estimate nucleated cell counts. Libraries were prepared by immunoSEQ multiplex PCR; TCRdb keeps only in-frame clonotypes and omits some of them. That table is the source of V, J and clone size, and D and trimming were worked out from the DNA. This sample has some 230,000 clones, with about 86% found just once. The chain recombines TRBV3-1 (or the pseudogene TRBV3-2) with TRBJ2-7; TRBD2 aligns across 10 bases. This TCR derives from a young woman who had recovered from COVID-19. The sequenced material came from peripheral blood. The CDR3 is CASSQLPSGGLSYEQYF. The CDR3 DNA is TGTGCCAGCAGCCAACTACCTAGCGGGGGCCTCTCCTACGAGCAGTACTTC.